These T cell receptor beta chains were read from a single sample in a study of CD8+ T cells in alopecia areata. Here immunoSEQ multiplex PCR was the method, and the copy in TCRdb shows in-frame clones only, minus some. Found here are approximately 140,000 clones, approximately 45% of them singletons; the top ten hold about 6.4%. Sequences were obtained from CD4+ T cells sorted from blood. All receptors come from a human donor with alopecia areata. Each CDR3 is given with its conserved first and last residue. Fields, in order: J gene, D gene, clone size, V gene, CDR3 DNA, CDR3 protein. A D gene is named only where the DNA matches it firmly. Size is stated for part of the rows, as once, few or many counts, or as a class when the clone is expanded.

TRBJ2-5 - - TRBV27 TGTGCCAGCAGTTTATCCCACAGGGCAGAGACCCAGTACTTC CASSLSHRAETQYF
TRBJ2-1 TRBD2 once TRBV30 TGTGCCTGGAGTCTCCGGACTAGCGGACCCTACAATGAGCAGTTCTTC CAWSLRTSGPYNEQFF
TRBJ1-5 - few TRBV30 TGTGCCTGGGGACTAGGTCAGCCCCAGCATTTT CAWGLGQPQHF
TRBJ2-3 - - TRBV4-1 TGCGCCAGCAGCCAAGAAAGTTCAGATACGCAGTATTTT CASSQESSDTQYF
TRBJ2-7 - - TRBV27 TGTGCCAGCAGTTTACGGCTAGAGGGAAACGAGCAGTACTTC CASSLRLEGNEQYF
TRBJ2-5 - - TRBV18 TGTGCCAGCTCATCCAATCTGTACCAAGAGACCCAGTACTTC CASSSNLYQETQYF
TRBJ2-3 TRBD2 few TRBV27 TGTGCCAGCAGTTTACCGGGACTAGCGAAGAGCACAGATACGCAGTATTTT CASSLPGLAKSTDTQYF
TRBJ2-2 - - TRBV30 TGTGCCTGGAGTCCCTGGCGGGCGAACACCGGGGAGCTGTTTTTT CAWSPWRANTGELFF
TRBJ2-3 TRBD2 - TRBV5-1 TGCGCCAGCAGCTTGGGGTCTAGCGGGAGGACAGATACGCAGTATTTT CASSLGSSGRTDTQYF
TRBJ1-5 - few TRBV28 TGTGCCAGCAGTACATCCAGCGCCCAGCATTTT CASSTSSAQHF
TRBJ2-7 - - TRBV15 TGTGCCACCAGCAGAGATCGCCACGAGCAGTACTTC CATSRDRHEQYF
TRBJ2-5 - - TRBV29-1 TGCAGCGCACCGGGACTTTTCCAAGAGACCCAGTACTTC CSAPGLFQETQYF
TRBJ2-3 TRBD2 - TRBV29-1 TGCAGCGTTGTCCGGGAGGGCCCGGATACGCAGTATTTT CSVVREGPDTQYF
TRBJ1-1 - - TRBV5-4 TGTGCCAGCAGCTTGGGACAGGACACTGAAGCTTTCTTT CASSLGQDTEAFF
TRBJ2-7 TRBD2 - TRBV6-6 TGTGCCAGCAGTTACGGGAGCGGGACCTCATCCTACGAGCAGTACTTC CASSYGSGTSSYEQYF
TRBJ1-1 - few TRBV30 TGTGCCTGGCGCATAGGGGCTGAAGCTTTCTTT CAWRIGAEAFF
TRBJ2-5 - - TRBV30 TGTGCCTGGAGTGTATTAGAAGCGGGGACCCAGTACTTC CAWSVLEAGTQYF
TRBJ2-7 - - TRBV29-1 TGCAGCGTTGAACGTGGATACCCCGGCGAGCAGTACTTC CSVERGYPGEQYF
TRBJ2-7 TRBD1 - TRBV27 TGTGCCAGCAGTGAGGGACAGGGGCCCCCCTCCTACGAGCAGTACTTC CASSEGQGPPSYEQYF
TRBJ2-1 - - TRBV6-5 TGTGCCAGCAGTTACCGTGGAGGGGTCAATGAGCAGTTCTTC CASSYRGGVNEQFF
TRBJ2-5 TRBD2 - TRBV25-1 TGTGCCAGTGGACTAGCGGGAGGTGGAGAGACCCAGTACTTC CASGLAGGGETQYF
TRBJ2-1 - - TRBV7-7 TGTGCTAGCAGCTTGGACATCAACTACAATGAGCAGTTCTTC CASSLDINYNEQFF
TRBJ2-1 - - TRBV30 TGTGCTAGGGATGCCCATCCTAACAATGAGCAGTTCTTC CARDAHPNNEQFF
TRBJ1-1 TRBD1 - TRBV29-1 TGCAGCGCAGGGGGTTTGACTGAAGCTTTCTTT CSAGGLTEAFF
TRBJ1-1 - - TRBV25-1 TGTGCCAGCAGCAAAACAGGGATCACTGAAGCTTTCTTT CASSKTGITEAFF
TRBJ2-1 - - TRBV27 TGTGCCAGCAGGGCACGAGGGGATGAGCAGTTCTTC CASRARGDEQFF
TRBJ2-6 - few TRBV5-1 TGCGCCAGCAGTGTCGGGAGCTCTGGGGCCAACGTCCTGACTTTC CASSVGSSGANVLTF
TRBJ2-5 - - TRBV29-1 TGCAGCGTTGATACGCCGGGGGAGACCCAGTACTTC CSVDTPGETQYF
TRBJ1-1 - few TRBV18 TGTGCCAGCTCACCGAGGCGCTTAGCCAGTTCGAACACTGAAGCTTTCTTT CASSPRRLASSNTEAFF
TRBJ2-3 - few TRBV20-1 TGCAGTGCGAATTATCACACGCAGTATTTT CSANYHTQYF
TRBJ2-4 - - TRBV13 TGTGCCAGCAGCTTAGAACACGGCTTGCAGGATGAAAACATTCAGTACTTC CASSLEHGLQDENIQYF
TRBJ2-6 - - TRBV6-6 TGTGCCAGCAGTTACTCTGACGGACCTGGGGCCAACGTCCTGACTTTC CASSYSDGPGANVLTF
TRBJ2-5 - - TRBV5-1 TGCGCCAGCAGGCTAGAAGAGACCCAGTACTTC CASRLEETQYF
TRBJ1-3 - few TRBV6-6 TGTGCCAGCAGGGCCCGGGACATGATCTCTGGAAACACCATATATTTT CASRARDMISGNTIYF
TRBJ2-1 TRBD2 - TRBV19 TGTGCCAGTAGTACCGGGGGTAGCGGGATAAGGGATGAGCAGTTCTTC CASSTGGSGIRDEQFF
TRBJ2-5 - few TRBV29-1 TGCAGCGTTGTATCCGGACCGAAAGAGACCCAGTACTTC CSVVSGPKETQYF
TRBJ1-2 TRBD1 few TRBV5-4 TGTGCCAGCGGACCGGGACAGGGGGCTTCTGGCTACACCTTC CASGPGQGASGYTF
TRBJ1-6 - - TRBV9 TGTGCCAGCAGCGTAGTTGGGTCGGATTCACCCCTCCACTTT CASSVVGSDSPLHF
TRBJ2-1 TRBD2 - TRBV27 TGTGCCAGCAGTCGACTAGCGGGAGGGTACAATGAGCAGTTCTTC CASSRLAGGYNEQFF
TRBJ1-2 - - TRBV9 TGTGCCAGCAGATTCGGGACTTATGGCTACACCTTC CASRFGTYGYTF
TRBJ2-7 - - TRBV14 TGTGCCAGCAGCGTCGGGAGTTCCTACGAGCAGTACTTC CASSVGSSYEQYF
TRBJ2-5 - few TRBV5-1 TGCGCCAGCAGCAAGAACCCGGGACAACAAGAGACCCAGTACTTC CASSKNPGQQETQYF
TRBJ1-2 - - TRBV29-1 TGCAGCGTTCATCGCCTTGACTATGGCTACACCTTC CSVHRLDYGYTF
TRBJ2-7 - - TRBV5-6 TGTGCCAGCAGCTCAACAGAGTACGAGCAGTACTTC CASSSTEYEQYF
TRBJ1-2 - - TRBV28 TGTGCCAGCACCTCGACCCCTAACTATGGCTACACCTTC CASTSTPNYGYTF
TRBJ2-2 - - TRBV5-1 TGCGCCAGCAGCCACAGAGGGAACACCGGGGAGCTGTTTTTT CASSHRGNTGELFF
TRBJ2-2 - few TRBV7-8 TGTGCCAGCTCACCGCTTGGGGAGCTGTTTTTT CASSPLGELFF
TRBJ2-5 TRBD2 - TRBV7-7 TGTGCTAGCAGCTTACCGGGACTAGCAGAAGAGACCCAGTACTTC CASSLPGLAEETQYF